These T cell receptor beta chains were read from a single sample in a study of cytomegalovirus exposure and HLA in healthy donors. Using immunoSEQ multiplex PCR, the repertoire was profiled, and TCRdb retains in-frame clones only, with some absent. The sample includes around 70,000 clones, roughly 94% of them seen just once. Sequencing input: PBMCs. All receptors derive from a young man in good health and CMV-seropositive. Both conserved end residues are part of each CDR3. The D gene is left open where the match is weak. Size is stated for part of the rows, as once, few or many counts, or as a class when the clone is expanded.

j_call d_call v_call clone_size cdr3_length cdr3_aa cdr3_nt
TRBJ2-5 NA TRBV5-4 NA 13 CASKRQDQETQYF TGTGCCAGCAAACGACAGGATCAAGAGACCCAGTACTTC
TRBJ2-1 TRBD1 TRBV6-5 NA 11 CASRIDRGFFF TGTGCCAGCAGGATAGACAGGGGGTTTTTCTTC
TRBJ2-1 TRBD2 TRBV6-1 NA 15 CASSSMGGGDNEQFF TGTGCCAGCAGTTCGATGGGGGGAGGGGACAATGAGCAGTTCTTC
TRBJ1-1 NA TRBV15 few 13 CATSRERNTEAFF TGTGCCACCAGCAGAGAGAGGAACACTGAAGCTTTCTTT
TRBJ1-4 NA TRBV2 NA 16 CASNGGSSATNEKLFF TGTGCCAGCAATGGAGGGTCGAGTGCAACTAATGAAAAACTGTTTTTT
TRBJ2-5 NA TRBV28 NA 13 CASSSLSPKTQYF TGTGCCAGCAGTTCCTTGAGCCCCAAGACCCAGTACTTC
TRBJ2-7 NA TRBV28 NA 12 CASSLTNGEQYF TGTGCCAGCAGTTTGACGAACGGGGAGCAGTACTTC
TRBJ2-1 TRBD2 TRBV7-3 NA 15 CASSSTTSGSNEQFF TGTGCCAGCAGCTCCACGACTAGCGGGAGCAATGAGCAGTTCTTC
TRBJ2-1 NA TRBV27 NA 13 CASSPPTKSPQFF TGTGCCAGCAGTCCCCCGACTAAATCGCCTCAGTTCTTC
TRBJ2-2 TRBD2 TRBV28 NA 17 CASSPARTSGRAGELFF TGTGCCAGCAGTCCGGCCCGAACTAGCGGGAGGGCCGGGGAGCTGTTTTTT
TRBJ1-1 TRBD1 TRBV5-1 NA 14 CASSSRDRGSEAFF TGCGCCAGCAGCTCCCGGGACAGGGGCTCTGAAGCTTTCTTT
TRBJ1-2 NA TRBV25-1 NA 16 CASSDASTGFGYGYTF TGTGCCAGCAGTGATGCCTCCACCGGGTTTGGCTATGGCTACACCTTC
TRBJ1-5 NA TRBV30 NA 15 CAWMTKQGWDQPQHF TGTGCCTGGATGACGAAACAGGGTTGGGATCAGCCCCAGCATTTT
TRBJ2-7 TRBD1 TRBV5-1 NA 14 CASVHGDSSYEQYF TGCGCCAGCGTGCATGGGGACAGCTCCTACGAGCAGTACTTC
TRBJ2-7 NA TRBV28 NA 13 CASHSGASYEQYF TGTGCCAGCCACTCCGGTGCCTCCTACGAGCAGTACTTC
TRBJ2-3 TRBD2 TRBV5-6 NA 15 CASSLASGRTDTQYF TGTGCCAGCAGCTTGGCTAGCGGACGCACAGATACGCAGTATTTT
TRBJ2-7 NA TRBV28 NA 15 CASSFRPMGPSEQYF TGTGCCAGCAGTTTCCGGCCCATGGGGCCTTCCGAGCAGTACTTC
TRBJ2-3 TRBD1 TRBV5-4 NA 18 CASSREGGQGGRTDTQYF TGTGCCAGCAGCAGGGAGGGTGGACAGGGGGGACGCACAGATACGCAGTATTTT
TRBJ1-5 NA TRBV27 once 13 CASSREGWQPQHF TGTGCCAGCTCGCGGGAGGGGTGGCAGCCCCAGCATTTT
TRBJ1-1 TRBD1 TRBV2 NA 14 CASSEQGAGTEAFF TGTGCCAGCAGTGAACAGGGGGCGGGAACTGAAGCTTTCTTT
TRBJ1-1 NA TRBV30 NA 15 CAWSASLTVNTEAFF TGTGCCTGGAGTGCCTCCTTGACAGTAAACACTGAAGCTTTCTTT
TRBJ2-7 TRBD1 TRBV6-5 NA 14 CASSLRQGGYEQYF TGTGCCAGCAGCCTCCGACAGGGCGGGTACGAGCAGTACTTC
TRBJ1-1 TRBD1 TRBV6-5 NA 12 CASSPRTGAAFF TGTGCCAGCAGTCCGAGGACAGGCGCAGCTTTCTTT
TRBJ1-2 NA TRBV29-1 NA 11 CSVDDFPDYTF TGCAGCGTTGATGACTTCCCAGACTACACCTTC